The rows below give T cell receptor beta chains drawn from one sample of a study of CD8+ T cells in alopecia areata. The repertoire was sequenced with immunoSEQ multiplex PCR; TCRdb's copy has only in-frame clones and lacks some. The sample includes fewer than 250,000 clones, over 60% of them seen just once. The source material was CD4+ T cells sorted from blood, sampled at week 4, from a patient treated with tofacitinib. The receptors originated from a human donor with alopecia areata. CDR3s include the opening cysteine and the closing phenylalanine or tryptophan. The order of the fields is CDR3 protein, CDR3 DNA, V gene, clone size, D gene, J gene. D genes are given only for firm matches. A row's size may be missing; if present it is once, few, many or a size class.

CASSLAPGGRQPQHF TGTGCCAGCAGCTTAGCGCCAGGGGGACGTCAGCCCCAGCATTTT TRBV7-2 few TRBD1 TRBJ1-5
CASSLGDSFSYEQYF TGTGCCAGCAGCTTGGGGGACAGCTTTTCCTACGAGCAGTACTTC TRBV5-4 . TRBD1 TRBJ2-7
CASSLDPGQGAYEQYF TGTGCCAGCAGCTTAGACCCGGGACAGGGGGCCTACGAGCAGTACTTC TRBV7-9 . TRBD1 TRBJ2-7
CSVEYGTLYQETQYF TGCAGCGTTGAATACGGGACTCTGTACCAAGAGACCCAGTACTTC TRBV29-1 . . TRBJ2-5
CASRDSGGARETQYF TGTGCCAGCAGGGATAGCGGGGGGGCTCGGGAGACCCAGTACTTC TRBV28 . TRBD2 TRBJ2-5
CASSLMEVADTQYF TGTGCCAGCAGCTTAATGGAGGTGGCAGATACGCAGTATTTT TRBV7-8 . . TRBJ2-3
CSGRAGTNTEAFF TGCAGCGGGCGAGCCGGGACGAACACTGAAGCTTTCTTT TRBV29-1 . . TRBJ1-1
CASSESGGPRSSYEQYF TGTGCCAGCAGTGAATCCGGGGGCCCCAGATCGTCCTACGAGCAGTACTTC TRBV25-1 once . TRBJ2-7
CAWSRKGASFYGYTF TGTGCCTGGAGCAGGAAGGGGGCCTCTTTCTATGGCTACACCTTC TRBV30 few TRBD1 TRBJ1-2
CASSPSGTYEQYF TGTGCCAGCAGTCCCTCGGGGACCTACGAGCAGTACTTC TRBV27 . . TRBJ2-7
CAITVSGGGTEAFF TGTGCCATCACGGTGAGTGGGGGTGGCACTGAAGCTTTCTTT TRBV10-3 . . TRBJ1-1
CASSAYIANYGYTF TGTGCCAGCAGCGCCTACATCGCAAACTATGGCTACACCTTC TRBV6-5 . . TRBJ1-2
CASSQSGEDTQYF TGTGCCAGCAGCCAAAGTGGGGAGGATACGCAGTATTTT TRBV4-2 once . TRBJ2-3
CASSGQPGNQPQHF TGTGCCAGCAGTGGCCAGCCAGGCAATCAGCCCCAGCATTTT TRBV2 . . TRBJ1-5
CASSIAGTLQETQYF TGTGCCAGTAGTATAGCGGGGACCCTCCAAGAGACCCAGTACTTC TRBV19 . . TRBJ2-5
CSVGGRGNTDTQYF TGCAGCGTTGGGGGAAGGGGAAACACAGATACGCAGTATTTT TRBV29-1 . . TRBJ2-3
CAWSPLAGAHYEQYF TGTGCCTGGAGTCCCCTAGCGGGGGCCCACTACGAGCAGTACTTC TRBV30 few TRBD2 TRBJ2-7
CASSWGQGNQPQHF TGTGCCAGCAGCTGGGGGCAGGGGAACCAGCCCCAGCATTTT TRBV7-9 few . TRBJ1-5
CASRTSQQKLFF TGTGCCAGCAGGACAAGCCAGCAAAAACTGTTTTTT TRBV2 few . TRBJ1-4
CSVGGGEVNTEAFF TGCAGCGTTGGAGGGGGCGAAGTGAACACTGAAGCTTTCTTT TRBV29-1 . TRBD1 TRBJ1-1
CASSQGAEQPQHF TGTGCCAGCTCACAGGGGGCCGAGCAGCCCCAGCATTTT TRBV18 few TRBD1 TRBJ1-5
CASSLSGGAGDTQYF TGTGCCAGCAGTCTTAGCGGGGGGGCGGGAGATACGCAGTATTTT TRBV2 . TRBD2 TRBJ2-3
CASSQETGGDGYTF TGCGCCAGCAGCCAAGAAACAGGGGGCGACGGCTACACCTTC TRBV4-3 . TRBD1 TRBJ1-2
CASSSLEAGDTDTQYF TGCGCCAGCAGCTCCCTTGAAGCGGGGGACACAGATACGCAGTATTTT TRBV5-1 . TRBD2 TRBJ2-3
CASQTAGLGAFF TGTGCCAGCCAAACCGCCGGGTTAGGGGCTTTCTTT TRBV6-5 . . TRBJ1-1
CASSLTQGQETQYF TGTGCCAGCAGCCTGACCCAGGGGCAAGAGACCCAGTACTTC TRBV7-9 . . TRBJ2-5
CASSPRDAYEQYF TGTGCCAGCTCACCCCGAGACGCGTACGAGCAGTACTTC TRBV18 . . TRBJ2-7
CASSYSGRIGTEAFF TGTGCCAGCAGTTACTCGGGCAGGATTGGGACTGAAGCTTTCTTT TRBV6-5 . . TRBJ1-1
CASSLSFGTGGTEAFF TGTGCCAGCAGTTTATCTTTCGGGACAGGGGGAACTGAAGCTTTCTTT TRBV27 . TRBD1 TRBJ1-1
CAISESQRPVDTQYF TGTGCCATCAGTGAGTCGCAGCGGCCCGTAGATACGCAGTATTTT TRBV10-3 . . TRBJ2-3
CASSMGQAGNQPQHF TGTGCCAGTAGTATGGGACAGGCGGGCAATCAGCCCCAGCATTTT TRBV19 . TRBD1 TRBJ1-5
CASNRGLQETQYF TGTGCCAGCAACCGGGGGCTCCAAGAGACCCAGTACTTC TRBV2 . . TRBJ2-5
CASSEGVSRSTDTQYF TGTGCCAGCAGTGAAGGGGTTAGCCGGAGCACAGATACGCAGTATTTT TRBV2 few . TRBJ2-3
CASSNGPSGDQPQHF TGTGCCAGCAGCAATGGGCCCTCTGGCGATCAGCCCCAGCATTTT TRBV5-6 once . TRBJ1-5
CASSLGHSYGYTF TGTGCCAGTAGTCTCGGTCACAGCTATGGCTACACCTTC TRBV19 . . TRBJ1-2
CASSQSDLSPYEQYF TGCGCCAGCAGTCAATCGGACCTGAGCCCCTACGAGCAGTACTTC TRBV23-1 few . TRBJ2-7
CASSLARHQETQYF TGTGCCAGCAGCTTAGCACGGCACCAAGAGACCCAGTACTTC TRBV7-8 . . TRBJ2-5
CASSEVQATNYGYTF TGTGCCAGCAGTGAAGTGCAGGCCACTAACTATGGCTACACCTTC TRBV2 . . TRBJ1-2
CASSERGPPGQGHF TGTGCCAGCAGTGAAAGGGGACCCCCGGGACAGGGTCATTTT TRBV2 . TRBD1 TRBJ1-5
CASSATEGRSEYF TGTGCCAGCAGCGCGACGGAGGGACGGTCAGAGTACTTC TRBV7-9 . . TRBJ2-7
CASSAGRRLNTEAFF TGTGCCAGCAGCGCGGGACGGAGGTTGAACACTGAAGCTTTCTTT TRBV9 . . TRBJ1-1
CAISEPSGGLKEQFF TGTGCCATCAGTGAGCCTAGTGGGGGTCTGAAGGAGCAGTTCTTC TRBV10-3 . . TRBJ2-1